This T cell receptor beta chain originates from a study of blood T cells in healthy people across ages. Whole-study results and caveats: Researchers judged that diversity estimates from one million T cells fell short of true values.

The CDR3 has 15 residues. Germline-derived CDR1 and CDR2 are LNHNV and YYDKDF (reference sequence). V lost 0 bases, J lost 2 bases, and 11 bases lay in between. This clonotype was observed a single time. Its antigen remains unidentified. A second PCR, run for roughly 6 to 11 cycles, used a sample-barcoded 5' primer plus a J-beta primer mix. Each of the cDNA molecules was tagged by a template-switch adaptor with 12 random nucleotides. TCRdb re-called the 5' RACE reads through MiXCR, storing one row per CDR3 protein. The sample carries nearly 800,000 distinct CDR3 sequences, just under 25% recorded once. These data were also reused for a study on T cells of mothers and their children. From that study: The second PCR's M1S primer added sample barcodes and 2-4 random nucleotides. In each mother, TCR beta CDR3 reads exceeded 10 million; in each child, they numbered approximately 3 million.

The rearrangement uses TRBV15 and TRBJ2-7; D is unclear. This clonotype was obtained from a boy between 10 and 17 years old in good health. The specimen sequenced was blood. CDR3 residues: CATSREKGITYEQYF. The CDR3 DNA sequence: TGTGCCACCAGCAGAGAAAAGGGCATTACCTACGAGCAGTACTTC.